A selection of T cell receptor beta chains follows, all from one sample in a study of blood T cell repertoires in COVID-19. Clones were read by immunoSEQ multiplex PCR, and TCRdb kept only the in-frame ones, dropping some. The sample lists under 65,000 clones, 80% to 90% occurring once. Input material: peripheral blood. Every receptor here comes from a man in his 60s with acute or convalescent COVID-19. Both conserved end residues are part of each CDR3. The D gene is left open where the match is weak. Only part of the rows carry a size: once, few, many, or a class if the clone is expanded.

CASSLAGTDNEKLFF,TGCGCCAGCAGCTTGGCCGGGACAGATAATGAAAAACTGTTTTTT,TRBJ1-4,TRBD1,-,TRBV5-1
CASSMRIAKDTQYF,TGTGCCAGTAGTATGAGGATAGCAAAAGATACGCAGTATTTT,TRBJ2-3,-,-,TRBV19
CASSPVFFGSSYEQYF,TGTGCCAGCAGCCCTGTTTTCTTCGGGAGCTCCTACGAGCAGTACTTC,TRBJ2-7,-,-,TRBV3-1/TRBV3-2
CASSRGPGVNVGYTF,TGTGCCAGCTCTAGGGGGCCGGGGGTAAACGTTGGATACACCTTC,TRBJ1-2,TRBD1,-,TRBV7-8
CASSVGAISTDTQYF,TGTGCCAGCAGCGTAGGGGCTATTAGCACAGATACGCAGTATTTT,TRBJ2-3,-,-,TRBV9
CASSLEGLAGTTMRDQYF,TGTGCCAGCAGTTTAGAGGGACTAGCGGGTACTACCATGAGGGACCAGTACTTC,TRBJ2-5,TRBD2,once,TRBV28
CASSQDRAGGLREQYF,TGCGCCAGCAGCCAAGACCGAGCAGGGGGGTTGCGCGAGCAGTACTTC,TRBJ2-7,-,-,TRBV4-1
CAIRGQGKVYEQYF,TGTGCCATCAGGGGACAGGGGAAAGTATACGAGCAGTACTTC,TRBJ2-7,TRBD1,-,TRBV10-3
CASSESRSGLGEQYF,TGTGCCAGCAGTGAATCTAGGTCAGGGTTAGGGGAGCAGTACTTC,TRBJ2-7,-,once,TRBV25-1
CASSLETGGGDTQYF,TGTGCCAGCAGCTTAGAGACAGGGGGGGGTGATACGCAGTATTTT,TRBJ2-3,TRBD1,-,TRBV7-2
CSARDPFEAFF,TGCAGTGCTAGAGATCCGTTTGAAGCTTTCTTT,TRBJ1-1,-,-,TRBV20-1
CASSQDRGADTQYF,TGCGCCAGCAGCCAAGACAGGGGGGCAGATACGCAGTATTTT,TRBJ2-3,-,once,TRBV4-1
CASSLSGYTF,TGTGCCAGCAGCCTTAGTGGCTACACCTTC,TRBJ1-2,-,-,TRBV3-1/TRBV3-2
CASTGTSGYEQYF,TGTGCCAGCACGGGGACTAGTGGCTACGAGCAGTACTTC,TRBJ2-7,TRBD2,-,TRBV2
CASKGPSNSPLHF,TGTGCCAGCAAGGGGCCCTCTAATTCACCCCTCCACTTT,TRBJ1-6,-,once,TRBV2
CASSSAKTGGRLDSGELFF,TGTGCCAGCAGCTCAGCAAAGACAGGGGGCCGATTAGACTCCGGGGAGCTGTTTTTT,TRBJ2-2,TRBD1,-,TRBV5-4
CASSLTPTGAGNEKLFF,TGTGCCAGCAGCTTGACCCCTACAGGGGCGGGTAATGAAAAACTGTTTTTT,TRBJ1-4,TRBD1,-,TRBV11-2
CASRPPGQGAYEQYF,TGTGCCAGCAGGCCACCGGGACAGGGGGCTTACGAGCAGTACTTC,TRBJ2-7,TRBD1,-,TRBV6-5
CASSLPGQGRETQYF,TGTGCCAGCAGTTTGCCGGGACAGGGGCGGGAGACCCAGTACTTC,TRBJ2-5,TRBD1,-,TRBV27
CASGTGFTGELFF,TGTGCCAGCGGGACAGGGTTCACCGGGGAGCTGTTTTTT,TRBJ2-2,TRBD1,-,TRBV15
CASSPRAPGEDTQYF,TGTGCCAGCAGCCCCCGGGCCCCCGGGGAAGATACGCAGTATTTT,TRBJ2-3,-,-,TRBV5-4
CASSEGLTEAFF,TGTGCCAGCAGCGAGGGACTCACTGAAGCTTTCTTT,TRBJ1-1,-,once,TRBV2
CASSDPRDYLSTDTQYF,TGCGCCAGCAGTGATCCCCGGGACTACCTTAGCACAGATACGCAGTATTTT,TRBJ2-3,TRBD2,-,TRBV5-1
CASSSAPSIDSSYNEQFF,TGTGCCAGCAGTTCAGCCCCCAGTATCGACAGCTCCTACAATGAGCAGTTCTTC,TRBJ2-1,-,-,TRBV27
CASSQNPGLSYEQYF,TGTGCCAGCAGCCAAAACCCAGGGTTATCCTACGAGCAGTACTTC,TRBJ2-7,-,-,TRBV3-1/TRBV3-2
CASALAGDTDTQYF,TGTGCCAGCGCCTTAGCGGGAGACACAGATACGCAGTATTTT,TRBJ2-3,TRBD2,-,TRBV6-5
CASSLDSGRTYEQYF,TGCGCCAGCAGCTTGGATAGCGGGAGAACTTACGAGCAGTACTTC,TRBJ2-7,TRBD2,-,TRBV5-1
CASSSRGYTDTQYF,TGTGCCAGCAGTTCCCGCGGATACACAGATACGCAGTATTTT,TRBJ2-3,-,-,TRBV27
CASSLGSSGRFAEQYF,TGTGCCAGCAGCTTAGGGTCTAGCGGGAGGTTTGCCGAGCAGTACTTC,TRBJ2-7,TRBD2,-,TRBV11-2
CASSPRDRHTDTQYF,TGCGCCAGCAGCCCGCGGGACAGGCACACAGATACGCAGTATTTT,TRBJ2-3,TRBD1,-,TRBV5-1
CASSPPLTSGETQYF,TGTGCCAGCAGCCCGCCGTTGACTAGCGGAGAGACCCAGTACTTC,TRBJ2-5,TRBD2,-,TRBV13
CATSSRGQDTEAFF,TGTGCCACCAGCAGTAGGGGACAGGATACTGAAGCTTTCTTT,TRBJ1-1,TRBD1,-,TRBV15
CASSRSTGDIQYF,TGTGCCAGCAGCCGATCCACAGGGGACATTCAGTACTTC,TRBJ2-4,TRBD1,-,TRBV7-3
CASSYGRGPEQYF,TGTGCCAGCAGTTACGGCAGGGGGCCTGAGCAGTACTTC,TRBJ2-7,TRBD1,-,TRBV6-2/TRBV6-3
CASSVEGNQPQHF,TGTGCCAGCAGTGTGGAGGGAAATCAGCCCCAGCATTTT,TRBJ1-5,-,-,TRBV2
CASSPLAGVAYNEQFF,TGTGCTAGCAGCCCCCTAGCGGGAGTGGCCTACAATGAGCAGTTCTTC,TRBJ2-1,TRBD2,-,TRBV7-7
CASIDGDRGRTEAFF,TGTGCCAGCATCGACGGGGACAGGGGACGCACTGAAGCTTTCTTT,TRBJ1-1,TRBD1,few,TRBV2
CSASRGADTQYF,TGCAGCGCCTCCCGGGGGGCAGATACGCAGTATTTT,TRBJ2-3,TRBD2,-,TRBV29-1
CASSRGRRGTSGANVLTF,TGTGCCAGCAGCCGAGGACGACGGGGAACCTCTGGGGCCAACGTCCTGACTTTC,TRBJ2-6,-,-,TRBV3-1/TRBV3-2
CASINRPSSGNTIYF,TGTGCCAGCATCAATCGCCCTAGCTCTGGAAACACCATATATTTT,TRBJ1-3,-,-,TRBV28